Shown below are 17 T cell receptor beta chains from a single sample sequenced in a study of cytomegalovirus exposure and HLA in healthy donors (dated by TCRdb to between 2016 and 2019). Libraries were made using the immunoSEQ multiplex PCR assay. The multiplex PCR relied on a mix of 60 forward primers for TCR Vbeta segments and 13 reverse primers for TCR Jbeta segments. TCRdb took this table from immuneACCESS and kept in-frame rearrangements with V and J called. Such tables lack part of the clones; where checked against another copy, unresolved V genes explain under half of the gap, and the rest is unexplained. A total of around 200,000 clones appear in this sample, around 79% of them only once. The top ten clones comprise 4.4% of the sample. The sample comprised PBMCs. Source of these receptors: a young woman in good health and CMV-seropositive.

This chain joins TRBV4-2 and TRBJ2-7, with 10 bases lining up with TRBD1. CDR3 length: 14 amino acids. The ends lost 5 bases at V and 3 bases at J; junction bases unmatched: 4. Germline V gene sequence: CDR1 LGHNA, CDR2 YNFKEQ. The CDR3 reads CASSNRDRGYEQYF. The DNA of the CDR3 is TGTGCCAGCAGCAACCGGGACAGGGGCTACGAGCAGTACTTC.

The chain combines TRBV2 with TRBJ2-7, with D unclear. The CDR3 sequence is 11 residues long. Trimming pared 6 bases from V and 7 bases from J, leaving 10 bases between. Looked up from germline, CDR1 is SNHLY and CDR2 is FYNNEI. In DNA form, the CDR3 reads TGTGCCAGCAGATCTTACGCGGAGCAGTACTTC. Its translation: CASRSYAEQYF.

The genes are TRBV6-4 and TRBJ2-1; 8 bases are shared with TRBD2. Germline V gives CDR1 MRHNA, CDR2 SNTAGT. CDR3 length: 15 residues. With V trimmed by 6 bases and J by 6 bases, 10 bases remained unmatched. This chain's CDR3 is CASSARGGSGNEQFF. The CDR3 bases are TGTGCCAGCAGCGCTCGGGGGGGCTCGGGCAATGAGCAGTTCTTC.

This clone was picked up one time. This CDR3 reads CASSGDRAGEQFF. The CDR3, as DNA: TGCGCCAGCAGCGGGGACAGGGCGGGCGAGCAGTTCTTC. The chain combines TRBV5-1 with TRBJ2-1, with 9 nucleotides matching TRBD1. Germline CDR1 reads SGHRS; CDR2 reads YFSETQ. This CDR3 contains 13 residues. V shed 4 bases, J shed 10 bases, and the junction held 6 bases outside the gene matches.

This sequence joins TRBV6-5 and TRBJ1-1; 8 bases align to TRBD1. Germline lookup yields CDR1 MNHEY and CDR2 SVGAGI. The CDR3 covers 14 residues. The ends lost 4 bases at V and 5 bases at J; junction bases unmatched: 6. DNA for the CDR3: TGTGCCAGCAGTTCCGGACAGGGAAGGACTGAAGCTTTCTTT. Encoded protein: CASSSGQGRTEAFF.

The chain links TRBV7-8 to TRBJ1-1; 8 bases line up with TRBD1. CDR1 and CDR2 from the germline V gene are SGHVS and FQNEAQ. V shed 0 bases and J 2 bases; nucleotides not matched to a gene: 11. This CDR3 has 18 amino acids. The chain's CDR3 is CASSLASYRGFTNTEAFF. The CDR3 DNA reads TGTGCCAGCAGCTTAGCGTCTTACAGGGGGTTCACTAACACTGAAGCTTTCTTT.

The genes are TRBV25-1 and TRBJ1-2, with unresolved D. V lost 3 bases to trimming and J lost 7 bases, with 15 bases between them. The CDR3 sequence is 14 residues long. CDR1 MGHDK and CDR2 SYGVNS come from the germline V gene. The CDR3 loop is CASSDSRGIGGYTF. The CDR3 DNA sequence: TGTGCCAGCAGTGACAGTCGGGGAATAGGTGGCTACACCTTC.

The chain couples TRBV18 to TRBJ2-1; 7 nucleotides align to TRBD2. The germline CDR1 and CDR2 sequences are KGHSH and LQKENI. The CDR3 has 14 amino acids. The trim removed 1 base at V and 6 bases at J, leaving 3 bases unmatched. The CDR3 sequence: CASSPRGTTNEQFF. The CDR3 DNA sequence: TGTGCCAGCTCACCACGTGGGACTACCAATGAGCAGTTCTTC.

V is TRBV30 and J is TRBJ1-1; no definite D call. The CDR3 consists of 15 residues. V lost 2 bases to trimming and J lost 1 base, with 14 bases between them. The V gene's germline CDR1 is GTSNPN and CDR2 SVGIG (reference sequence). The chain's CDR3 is CAWSPPGLKNTEAFF. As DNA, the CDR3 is TGTGCCTGGAGTCCACCTGGACTAAAGAACACTGAAGCTTTCTTT.

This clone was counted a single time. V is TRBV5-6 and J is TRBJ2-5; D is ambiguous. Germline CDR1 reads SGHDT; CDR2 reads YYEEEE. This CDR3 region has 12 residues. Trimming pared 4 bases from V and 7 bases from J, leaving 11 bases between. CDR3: CASSPGSRTQYF. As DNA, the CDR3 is TGTGCCAGCAGCCCCGGTTCCCGGACCCAGTACTTC.

Here the CDR3 DNA reads TGTGCCTGGAGCTCACTAGCGGGAGGGCTCGAGCAGTACTTC. Its translation: CAWSSLAGGLEQYF. The chain employs TRBV30 and TRBJ2-7, with 13 positions matching TRBD2. The CDR3 is 14 amino acids. CDR1 is GTSNPN, CDR2 SVGIG, per germline (reference sequence). The V gene end was trimmed by 3 bases and the J gene end by 6 bases; junction bases not matched to a gene: 5.

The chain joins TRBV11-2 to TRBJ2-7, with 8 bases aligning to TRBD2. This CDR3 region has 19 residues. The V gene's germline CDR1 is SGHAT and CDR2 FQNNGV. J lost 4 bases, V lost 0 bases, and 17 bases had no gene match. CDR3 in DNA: TGTGCCAGCAGCTTAGATCTTCCATCGGGCAGCGGGAGAGGATACGAGCAGTACTTC. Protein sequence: CASSLDLPSGSGRGYEQYF.

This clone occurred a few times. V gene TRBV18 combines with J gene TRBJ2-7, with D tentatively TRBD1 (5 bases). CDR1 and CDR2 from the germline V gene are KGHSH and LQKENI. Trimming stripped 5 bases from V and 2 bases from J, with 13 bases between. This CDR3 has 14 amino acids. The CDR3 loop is CASSETVDPYEQYF. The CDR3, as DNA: TGTGCCAGCTCAGAGACAGTCGATCCCTACGAGCAGTACTTC.

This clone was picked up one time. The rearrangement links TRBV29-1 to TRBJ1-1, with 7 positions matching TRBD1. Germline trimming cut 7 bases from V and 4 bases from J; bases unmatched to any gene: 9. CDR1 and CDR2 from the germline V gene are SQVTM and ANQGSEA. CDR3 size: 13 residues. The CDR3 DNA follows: TGCAGCGCCGAGACAGGGCCGGGCACTGAAGCTTTCTTT. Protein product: CSAETGPGTEAFF. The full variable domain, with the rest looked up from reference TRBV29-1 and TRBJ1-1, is SAVISQKPSRDICQRGTSLTIQCQVDSQVTMMFWYRQQPGQSLTLIATANQGSEATYESGFVIDKFPISRPNLTFSTLTVSNMSPEDSSIYLCSAETGPGTEAFFGQGTRLTVV.

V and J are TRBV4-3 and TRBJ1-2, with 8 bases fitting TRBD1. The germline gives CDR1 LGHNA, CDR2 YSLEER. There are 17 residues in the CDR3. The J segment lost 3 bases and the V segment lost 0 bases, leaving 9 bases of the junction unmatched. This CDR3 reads CASSQDRWTGIDYGYTF. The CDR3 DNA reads TGCGCCAGCAGCCAAGATAGGTGGACAGGGATTGACTATGGCTACACCTTC.

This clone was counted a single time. CDR3 bases: TGTGCCAGCAGCAAAGCGCTGCGCAGGGAAACTGAAGCTTTCTTT. This translates into CASSKALRRETEAFF. The chain is built from TRBV21-1 and TRBJ1-1; the table's D call, TRBD1, has no DNA check behind it. TRBV21-1 is flagged as a pseudogene. The CDR3 extends over 15 amino acids.

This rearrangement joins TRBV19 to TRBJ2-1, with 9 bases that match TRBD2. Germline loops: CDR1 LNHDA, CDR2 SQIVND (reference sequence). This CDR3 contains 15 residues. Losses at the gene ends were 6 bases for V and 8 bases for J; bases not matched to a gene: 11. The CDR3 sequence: CASSPFGGRAYEQFF. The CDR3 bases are TGTGCCAGTAGCCCCTTTGGCGGGAGGGCCTATGAGCAGTTCTTC.